This T cell receptor (beta chain) is from a study of shared clonotypes between healthy human individuals (dated by TCRdb to about 2020). As for the study more broadly: The cohort comprised a couple of women and three men aged 18 to 49 years. The study deeply sequenced blood TCR repertoires of roughly five healthy adults to estimate repertoire size and the extent of clonotype sharing between individuals. For each donor, CD4 naive and CD4 memory were each run on three plates, CD8 naive on two plates, and CD8 memory on one plate. To increase sequencing depth and limit assay-specific biases, different laboratories used diverse techniques to prepare libraries and sequence TCR repertoires. Each donor's leukapheresis produced roughly between roughly 0.85 and 9.5 billion PBMCs. Study-wide conclusions, independent of this receptor: Because the study included only a small number of donors, the genetic and exposure-history diversity represented was limited. Only blood was sampled, and tissue TCR repertoires likely differ from those in blood. Across a handful of donors, around 5.4% of naive CD4, 3% to 4% of naive CD8, around 2.5% of memory CD4, and around 0.4% of memory CD8 clonotypes were shared. Higher generation probabilities were observed for clonotypes shared by all four sorted-subset donors than for non-shared clonotypes. Larger estimated clonotype richness was generally found for naive subsets than for memory subsets. Incomplete sequencing was indicated by rarefaction of sorted-subset datasets, despite the large sequencing depth. Based on pairwise subsampling, the degree of clonotype sharing among donors was expected to be affected by sequencing depth.

Concerning this clone itself: This receptor's antigen is unknown. No qualities accompany the bases; no much larger clone lies one base away. Other DNA sequences within the sample encode an identical CDR3.

Using the deep immunoSEQ assay, TCR CDR3 regions were amplified from genomic DNA by multiplex PCR. For each cell subset, the extracted genomic DNA was distributed evenly across all wells of several immunoSEQ 96-well plates, and each plate served as one replicate. For sorted subsets, each replicate PCR was loaded with 200 ng genomic DNA, equivalent to some 31,000 T cell genomes. Purified libraries were quantified with a Qubit 3.0 fluorometer, sized on a Bioanalyzer 2100, and re-quantified with the KAPA Library Quantification kit. A separate single-read 150-cycle Illumina NextSeq 550 flow cell was used to sequence each immunoSEQ 96-well plate. The source study handled its data this way. The immunoSEQ output contained only junctional sequences without quality scores, so filtering could not match that applied to full-length reads. To assign V/J genes and CDR3, sequences were annotated against IMGT germline references using PyIR, a Python wrapper for IgBLAST v1.9. Any read was removed if the V/J assignment was weak (E-value above 1e-6), the CDR3 was missing, or the read contained stop codons, out-of-frame junctions, or ambiguous translated residues. V3J clonotypes were defined by identical inferred V gene, J gene, and CDR3 amino acid sequence. Percentage overlap between repertoires was calculated by dividing the number of shared unique clonotypes by the size of the smaller repertoire. Three approaches were used to assess repertoire richness: RTK rarefaction, the Chao1 estimator, and Recon v2.1 estimates of unobserved clonotypes. Generation probabilities for all TCRbeta clonotypes obtained by the gDNA method from a handful of donors were computed using OLGA. The table was pulled from immuneACCESS by TCRdb, which kept in-frame rearrangements only. Such tables lose some clones; where checked, under half of the loss comes from unresolved V genes, and the rest has no known cause. That table furnishes V, J and clone size, whereas the DNA furnished D and trimming. This sample has some 2 million clones in its table, and just under 95% of those were observed once. Approximately 1% of the sample is in the top ten clones.

Reading the germline V gene (reference sequence) gives CDR1 GTSNPN and CDR2 SVGIG. Trimmed from V: 3 bases; trimmed from J: 6 bases; junction bases lacking a gene match: 4. From its cysteine to its phenylalanine, the CDR3 spans 14 amino acids. Solely the CDR3 DNA is kept, with 42 bases framed from the first base. CD8 naive samples were obtained by positive selection for CCR7 among CD45RO-negative cells, yielding a CD45RA+CCR7+ population from which TemRA cells were excluded. The donors were healthy, HIV-negative adults with no recently reported acute infections or vaccinations. Only Caucasian adults living in Nashville, Tennessee, USA were represented among the donors. Blood was obtained by leukapheresis, after which PBMCs were separated by Ficoll-Histopaque density gradient centrifugation and cryopreserved in liquid nitrogen vapor phase. Analytical flow cytometry was used to check the purity and quantity of each magnetically sorted T cell population. From each sorted fraction, genomic DNA was isolated and quantified by UV absorbance on a Nanodrop 2000c.

Sequenced input: naive CD8+ T cells sorted from blood. The sample's cell subset or site label, decoded: CD45RA+CCR7+. This clonotype was obtained from a man between 18 and 35 years old in good health. The chain is assembled from TRBV30 and TRBJ1-5; TRBD1 fits 11 bases in the junction. The CDR3 in this case is CAWSPGQGAQPQHF. The bases read TGTGCCTGGAGCCCAGGACAGGGGGCTCAGCCCCAGCATTTT.